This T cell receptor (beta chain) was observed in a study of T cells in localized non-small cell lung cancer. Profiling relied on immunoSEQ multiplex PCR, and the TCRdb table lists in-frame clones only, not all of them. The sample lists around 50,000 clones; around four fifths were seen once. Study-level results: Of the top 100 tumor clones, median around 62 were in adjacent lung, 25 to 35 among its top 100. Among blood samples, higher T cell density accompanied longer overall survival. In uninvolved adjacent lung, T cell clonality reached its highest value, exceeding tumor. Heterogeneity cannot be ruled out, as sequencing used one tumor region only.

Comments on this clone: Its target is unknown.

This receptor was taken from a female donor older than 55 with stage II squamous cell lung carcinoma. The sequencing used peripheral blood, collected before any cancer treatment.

CDR3 sequence: CASSYPGGIGNTIYF. The DNA for the CDR3 is TGTGCCAGCAGTTACCCTGGGGGGATCGGAAACACCATATATTTT. The rearrangement links TRBV2 to TRBJ1-3, with D perhaps TRBD1 (5 bases). The CDR3 length is 15 residues. Looked up from germline, CDR1 is SNHLY and CDR2 is FYNNEI. Trimming stripped 5 bases from V and 4 bases from J, with 15 bases between. The full variable domain, completed using reference TRBV2 and TRBJ1-3, is EPEVTQTPSHQVTQMGQEVILRCVPISNHLYFYWYRQILGQKVEFLVSFYNNEISEKSEIFDDQFSVERPDGSNFTLKIRSTKLEDSAMYFCASSYPGGIGNTIYFGEGSWLTVV.